These 4 T cell receptor beta chains were all obtained from the same sample, sequenced in a study of cytotoxic CD8 clonotypes in ibrutinib-treated CLL. Method: immunoSEQ multiplex PCR; TCRdb's copy keeps in-frame clones and lacks some. The data show some 200,000 clones, 70% seen once. Sequenced here: PBMCs, sampled after 12 months of ibrutinib treatment. The receptors were sampled from a human donor with chronic lymphocytic leukemia.

The rearrangement links TRBV7-2 to TRBJ2-7, with TRBD1 matching 9 bases. The CDR3 spans 13 residues. Trimming at V came to 3 bases and at J to 5 bases, leaving 2 bases not matched to a gene. The germline V gene encodes CDR1 SGHTA and CDR2 FQGNSA. The CDR3 DNA follows: TGTGCCAGCAGCTTGGACAGGGGCGACGAGCAGTACTTC. Translating gives CASSLDRGDEQYF.

The chain is built from TRBV7-9 and TRBJ2-7; the D gene is possibly TRBD1 (6 bases). V was clipped by 2 bases and J by 6 bases, with 14 bases between them. The CDR3 sequence is 14 residues long. Germline assignment: CDR1 SEHNR and CDR2 FQNEAQ (reference sequence). CDR3 sequence: CASSLYQGLGEQYF. The DNA for the CDR3 is TGTGCCAGCAGCTTATATCAGGGGTTGGGCGAGCAGTACTTC.

The chain uses TRBV7-2 and TRBJ2-7, with TRBD2 matching over 7 bases. The CDR3 is 14 residues long. The germline V gene encodes CDR1 SGHTA and CDR2 FQGNSA. Trimming cost V 5 bases and J 2 bases; bases outside gene matches: 6. The CDR3 region is CASSLPTSTYEQYF. CDR3 DNA: TGTGCCAGCAGCCTACCGACTAGCACCTACGAGCAGTACTTC.

V gene TRBV5-1 combines with J gene TRBJ1-1; 7 bases fit TRBD1. Germline V CDR1 and CDR2: SGHRS, YFSETQ. The CDR3 sequence is 15 residues long. J lost 8 bases, V lost 4 bases, and 14 bases had no gene match. CDR3 region: CASSAAPGQPGEAFF. In nucleotides, the CDR3 is TGCGCCAGCAGCGCAGCCCCGGGACAGCCAGGGGAAGCTTTCTTT.